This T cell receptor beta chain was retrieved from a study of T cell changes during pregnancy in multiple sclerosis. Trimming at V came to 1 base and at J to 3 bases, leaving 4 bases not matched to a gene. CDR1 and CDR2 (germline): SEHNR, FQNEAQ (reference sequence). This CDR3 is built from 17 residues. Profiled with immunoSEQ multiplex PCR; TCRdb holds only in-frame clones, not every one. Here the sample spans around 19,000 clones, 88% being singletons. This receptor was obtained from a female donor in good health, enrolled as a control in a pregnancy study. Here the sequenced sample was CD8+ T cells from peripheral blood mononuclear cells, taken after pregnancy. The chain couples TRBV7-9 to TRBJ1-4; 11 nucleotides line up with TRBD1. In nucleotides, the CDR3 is TGTGCCAGCAGCTTAGTGGACAGGGGGCGAGCTAATGAAAAACTGTTTTTT. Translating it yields CASSLVDRGRANEKLFF.